This TCR beta chain stems from a study of cytomegalovirus exposure and HLA in healthy donors. PCR primers comprised 60 Vbeta and 13 Jbeta primers. Assay: immunoSEQ multiplex PCR; the TCRdb copy retains only in-frame clones and omits some. This table holds 140,000 to 150,000 clones, around three quarters found once. Germline assignment: CDR1 MDHEN and CDR2 SYDVKM. The CDR3 extends over 14 amino acids. V was clipped by 4 bases and J by 6 bases; unmatched bases: 5. This clone was seen once. The chain links TRBV28 to TRBJ1-4; 7 positions match TRBD1. Sequencing was done on a sample of PBMCs. The TCR was taken from a man aged 35-49 years in good health and CMV-seronegative. The CDR3 loop reads CASSSRGLDEKLFF. The CDR3 nucleotides read TGTGCCAGCAGTTCAAGGGGGCTCGATGAAAAACTGTTTTTT.